This TCR beta chain comes out of a study of blood T cell repertoires in COVID-19. Study-wide background: Collection of acute and convalescent COVID-19 samples took place in the United States, Italy and Spain. Sample material is recorded as cDNA or gDNA derived from T cells, B-cell-depleted T cells, or PBMCs.

The length of the CDR3 is 14 residues. After removal of 5 bases from V and 10 bases from J, the junction contained 13 bases not matched to a gene. In germline, CDR1 is SGHTS, CDR2 YDEGEE. Authors' methods: Researchers report that nucleated cell counts were estimated from reference gene primer amplification. Clones were sequenced by immunoSEQ multiplex PCR, and TCRdb holds only the in-frame ones, with some missing. V, J and clone size reflect that table, while D and trimming were determined from the DNA. The repertoire consists of 200,000 to 250,000 clones, with around four fifths occurring once and the leading ten covering 4.5% to 6%.

The chain combines TRBV5-8 with TRBJ1-1; TRBD1 agrees at 8 bases. The sequencing sample was made of peripheral blood. This TCR was recovered from a woman aged 55 to 70 who had recovered from COVID-19. CDR3 DNA sequence: TGTGCCAGCAGACAAACGGACAGGGTGAGTGCAGCTTTCTTT. Translation: CASRQTDRVSAAFF.